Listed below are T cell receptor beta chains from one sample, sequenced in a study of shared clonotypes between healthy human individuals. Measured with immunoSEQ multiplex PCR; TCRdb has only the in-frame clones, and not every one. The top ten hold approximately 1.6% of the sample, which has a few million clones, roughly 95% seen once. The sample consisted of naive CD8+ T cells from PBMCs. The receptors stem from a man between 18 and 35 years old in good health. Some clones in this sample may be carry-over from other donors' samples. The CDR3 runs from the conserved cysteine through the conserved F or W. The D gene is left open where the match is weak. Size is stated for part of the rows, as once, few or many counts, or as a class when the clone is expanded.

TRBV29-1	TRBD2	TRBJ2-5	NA	TGCAGCGTTGGGAACGGGGTAGCGGGATTAGAGACCCAGTACTTC	CSVGNGVAGLETQYF
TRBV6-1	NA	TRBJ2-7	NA	TGTGCCAGCAGTGAAATGTTGCAGAACCCCACCTACGAGCAGTACTTC	CASSEMLQNPTYEQYF
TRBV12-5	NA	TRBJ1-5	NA	TGTGCTAGTGGTTTGGCCCCGGGCAGAGGCCCCAATCAGCCCCAGCATTTT	CASGLAPGRGPNQPQHF
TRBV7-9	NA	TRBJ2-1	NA	TGTGCCAGCAGGGATATGGGCGAATACAATGAGCAGTTCTTC	CASRDMGEYNEQFF
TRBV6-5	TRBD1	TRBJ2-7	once	TGTGCCAGCAGCCCCAGGACAGGGGACCACGAGCAGTACTTC	CASSPRTGDHEQYF
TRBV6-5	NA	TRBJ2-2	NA	TGTGCCAGCAGTTTGGGGGACGGCACCGGGGAGCTGTTTTTT	CASSLGDGTGELFF
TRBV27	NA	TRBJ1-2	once	TGTGCCAGCAGTTTCGAAGGCAGGGCCAACTATGGCTACACCTTC	CASSFEGRANYGYTF
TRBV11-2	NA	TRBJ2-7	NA	TGTGCCAGCAGCTTAGGTGCTAGCGCCACCTACGAGCAGTACTTC	CASSLGASATYEQYF
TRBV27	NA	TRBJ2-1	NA	TGTGCCAGCAGTTTCCGGGACTCCCAGGGGCCTAATGAGCAGTTCTTC	CASSFRDSQGPNEQFF
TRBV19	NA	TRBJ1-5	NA	TGTGCCAGTAGTTTATCGGGGGGCGGCAATCAGCCCCAGCATTTT	CASSLSGGGNQPQHF
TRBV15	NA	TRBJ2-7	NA	TGTGCCACCAGCGGAGACAGCTCCTACGAGCAGTACTTC	CATSGDSSYEQYF
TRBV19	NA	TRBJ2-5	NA	TGTGCCAGTACCGGGGGGCCGGGGCTGGTGAAGACCCAGTACTTC	CASTGGPGLVKTQYF
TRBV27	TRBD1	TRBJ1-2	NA	TGTGCCAGCAGTAAGACAGGGGTTACGGGTTTTTATGGCTACACCTTC	CASSKTGVTGFYGYTF
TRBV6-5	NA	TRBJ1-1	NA	TGTGCCAGCAGTTATACAGATTCGAACACTGAAGCTTTCTTT	CASSYTDSNTEAFF
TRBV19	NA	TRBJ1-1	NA	TGTGCCAGTGCGAGGGCGCCTGAAGCTTTCTTT	CASARAPEAFF
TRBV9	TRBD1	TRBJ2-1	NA	TGTGCCAGCAGCGGGGACAGGGAGTACTACAATGAGCAGTTCTTC	CASSGDREYYNEQFF
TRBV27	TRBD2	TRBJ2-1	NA	TGTGCCAGCAGTTTAGGGGCTAGCGGGAGGGCCGGTGAGCAGTTCTTC	CASSLGASGRAGEQFF
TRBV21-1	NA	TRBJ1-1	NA	TGTGCCAGCACAAACCCAGGGAGGAACACTGAAGCTTTCTTT	CASTNPGRNTEAFF
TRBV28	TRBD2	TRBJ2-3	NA	TGTGCCAGCTCCTGGGCATCTAGCGGGAGTACACCAGATACGCAGTATTTT	CASSWASSGSTPDTQYF
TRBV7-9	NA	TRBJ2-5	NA	TGTGCCAGCAGCTCATGGTTGGAAAAAACTCAAGAGACCCAGTACTTC	CASSSWLEKTQETQYF
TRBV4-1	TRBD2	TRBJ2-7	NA	TGCGCCAGCAGCCACAGCGGGAGAGGGGAGTACGAGCAGTACTTC	CASSHSGRGEYEQYF
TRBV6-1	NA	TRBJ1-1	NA	TGTGCCAGCAGTAAGGGGCGCGCGAGCACTGAAGCTTTCTTT	CASSKGRASTEAFF
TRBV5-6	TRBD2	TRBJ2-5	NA	TGTGCCAGCAGCTTCGGTGTCGCGGGGGAATTAGGTTGGGAGACCCAGTACTTC	CASSFGVAGELGWETQYF
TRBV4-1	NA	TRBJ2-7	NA	TGCGCCAGCAGCCAAGATCAGGAGGGAGACGAGCAGTACTTC	CASSQDQEGDEQYF
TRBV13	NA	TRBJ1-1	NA	TGTGCCAGCGGATCGGACGACGAGAGAGAATACACTGAAGCTTTCTTT	CASGSDDEREYTEAFF
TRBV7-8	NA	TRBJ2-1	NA	TGTGCCAGCAGCACCTCTACGGGGAGGGGGGACAATGAGCAGTTCTTC	CASSTSTGRGDNEQFF